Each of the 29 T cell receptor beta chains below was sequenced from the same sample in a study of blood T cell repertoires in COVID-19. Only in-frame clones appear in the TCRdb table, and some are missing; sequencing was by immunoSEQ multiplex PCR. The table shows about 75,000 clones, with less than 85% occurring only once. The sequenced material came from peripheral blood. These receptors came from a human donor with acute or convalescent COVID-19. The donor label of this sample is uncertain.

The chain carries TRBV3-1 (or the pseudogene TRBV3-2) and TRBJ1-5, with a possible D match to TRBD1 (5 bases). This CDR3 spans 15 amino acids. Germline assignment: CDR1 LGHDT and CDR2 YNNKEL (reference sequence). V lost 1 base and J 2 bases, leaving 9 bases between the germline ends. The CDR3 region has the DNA TGTGCCAGCAGCCAAGGGGCGGGGGGCAATCAGCCCCAGCATTTT. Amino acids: CASSQGAGGNQPQHF.

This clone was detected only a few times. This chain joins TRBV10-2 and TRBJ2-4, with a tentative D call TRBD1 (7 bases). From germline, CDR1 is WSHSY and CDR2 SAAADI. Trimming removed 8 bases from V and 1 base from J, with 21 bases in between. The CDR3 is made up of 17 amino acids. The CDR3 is CASSDQGGLWAKNIQYF. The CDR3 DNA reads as TGCGCCAGCTCGGACCAGGGGGGCCTTTGGGCCAAAAACATTCAGTACTTC.

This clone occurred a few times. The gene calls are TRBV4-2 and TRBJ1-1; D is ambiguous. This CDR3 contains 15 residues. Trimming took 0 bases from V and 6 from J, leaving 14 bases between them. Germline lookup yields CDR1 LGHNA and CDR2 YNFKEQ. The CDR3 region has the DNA TGTGCCAGCAGCCAAGAACCAGGCGGGGTGCCTGAAGCTTTCTTT. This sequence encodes CASSQEPGGVPEAFF.

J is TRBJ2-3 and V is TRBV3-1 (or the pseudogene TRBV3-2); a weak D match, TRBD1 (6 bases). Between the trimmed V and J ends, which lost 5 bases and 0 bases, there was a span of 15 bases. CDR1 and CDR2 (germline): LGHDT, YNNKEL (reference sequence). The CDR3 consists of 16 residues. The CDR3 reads CASSTIGGLSTDTQYF. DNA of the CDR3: TGTGCCAGCAGCACGATTGGGGGCTTGAGCACAGATACGCAGTATTTT.

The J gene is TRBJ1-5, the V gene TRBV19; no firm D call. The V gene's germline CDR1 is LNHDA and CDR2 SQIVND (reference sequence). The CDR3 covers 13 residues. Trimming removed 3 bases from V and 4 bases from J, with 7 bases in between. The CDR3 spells CASSIRNNQPQHF. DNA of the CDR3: TGTGCCAGTAGTATCAGGAATAATCAGCCCCAGCATTTT.

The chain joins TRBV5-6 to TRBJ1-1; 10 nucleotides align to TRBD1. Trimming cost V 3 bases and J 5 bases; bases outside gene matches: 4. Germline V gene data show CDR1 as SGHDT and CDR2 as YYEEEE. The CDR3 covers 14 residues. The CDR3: CASSSRTGGTEAFF. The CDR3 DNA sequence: TGTGCCAGCAGCTCTCGGACAGGGGGGACTGAAGCTTTCTTT.

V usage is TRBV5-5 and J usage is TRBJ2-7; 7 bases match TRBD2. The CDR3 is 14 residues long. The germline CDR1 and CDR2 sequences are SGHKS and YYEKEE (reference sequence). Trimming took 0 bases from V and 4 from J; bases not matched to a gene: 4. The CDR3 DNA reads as TGTGCCAGCAGCTTGGCGGGACTATCATACGAGCAGTACTTC. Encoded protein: CASSLAGLSYEQYF.

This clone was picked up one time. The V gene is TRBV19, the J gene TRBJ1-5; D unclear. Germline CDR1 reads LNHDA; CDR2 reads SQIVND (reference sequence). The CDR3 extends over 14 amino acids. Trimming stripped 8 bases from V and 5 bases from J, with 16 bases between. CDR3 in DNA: TGTGCCAGTTATTCCTGGAGGGATGATCAGCCCCAGCATTTT. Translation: CASYSWRDDQPQHF.

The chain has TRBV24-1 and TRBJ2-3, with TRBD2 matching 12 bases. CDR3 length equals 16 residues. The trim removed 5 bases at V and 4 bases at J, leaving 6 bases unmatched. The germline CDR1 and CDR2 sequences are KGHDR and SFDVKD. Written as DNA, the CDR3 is TGTGCCACCAGTGGGGCACTAGCGGGAGGTGCAGATACGCAGTATTTT. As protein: CATSGALAGGADTQYF.

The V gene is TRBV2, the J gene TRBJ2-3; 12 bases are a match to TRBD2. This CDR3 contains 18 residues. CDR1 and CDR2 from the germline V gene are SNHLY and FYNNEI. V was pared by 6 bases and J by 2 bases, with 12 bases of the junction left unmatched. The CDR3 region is CASRGQWGLAGTTDTQYF. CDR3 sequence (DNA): TGTGCCAGCAGGGGACAGTGGGGACTAGCGGGTACCACAGATACGCAGTATTTT.

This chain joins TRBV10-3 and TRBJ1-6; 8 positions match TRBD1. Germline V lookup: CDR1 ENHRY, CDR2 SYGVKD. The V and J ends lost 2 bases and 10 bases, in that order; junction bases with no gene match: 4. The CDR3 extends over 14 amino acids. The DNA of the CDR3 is TGTGCCATCAGTGAGGACAGGGGAGGGTCACCCCTCCACTTT. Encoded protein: CAISEDRGGSPLHF.

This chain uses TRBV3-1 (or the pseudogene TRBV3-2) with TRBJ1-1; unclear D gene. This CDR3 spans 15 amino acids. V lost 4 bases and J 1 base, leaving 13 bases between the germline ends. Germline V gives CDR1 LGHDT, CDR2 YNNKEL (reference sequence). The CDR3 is CASSLTRPRNTEAFF. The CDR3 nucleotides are TGTGCCAGCAGCCTAACCAGGCCGCGGAACACTGAAGCTTTCTTT.

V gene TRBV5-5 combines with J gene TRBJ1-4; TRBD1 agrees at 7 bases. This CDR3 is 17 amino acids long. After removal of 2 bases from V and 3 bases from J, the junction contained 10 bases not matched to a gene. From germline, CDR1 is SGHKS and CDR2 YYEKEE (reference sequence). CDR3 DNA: TGTGCCAGCAGCTTTGCGATTCCGCAGGGGGCTAATGAAAAACTGTTTTTT. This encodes CASSFAIPQGANEKLFF. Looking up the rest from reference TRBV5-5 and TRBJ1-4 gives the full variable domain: DAGVTQSPTHLIKTRGQQVTLRCSPISGHKSVSWYQQVLGQGPQFIFQYYEKEERGRGNFPDRFSARQFPNYSSELNVNALLLGDSALYLCASSFAIPQGANEKLFFGSGTQLSVL.

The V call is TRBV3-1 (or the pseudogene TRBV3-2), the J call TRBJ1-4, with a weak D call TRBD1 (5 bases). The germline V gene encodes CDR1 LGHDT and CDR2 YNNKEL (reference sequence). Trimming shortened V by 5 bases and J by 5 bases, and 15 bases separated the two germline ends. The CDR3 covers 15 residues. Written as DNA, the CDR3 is TGTGCCAGCAGCGGATGGACATTGGGAAATGAAAAACTGTTTTTT. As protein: CASSGWTLGNEKLFF.

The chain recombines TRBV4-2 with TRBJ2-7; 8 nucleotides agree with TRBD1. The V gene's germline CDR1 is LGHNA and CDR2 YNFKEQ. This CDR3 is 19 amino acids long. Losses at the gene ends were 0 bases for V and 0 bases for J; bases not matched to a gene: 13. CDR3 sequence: CASSQDQGQGGLSSYEQYF. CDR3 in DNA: TGTGCCAGCAGCCAAGATCAAGGACAGGGTGGACTAAGCTCCTACGAGCAGTACTTC.

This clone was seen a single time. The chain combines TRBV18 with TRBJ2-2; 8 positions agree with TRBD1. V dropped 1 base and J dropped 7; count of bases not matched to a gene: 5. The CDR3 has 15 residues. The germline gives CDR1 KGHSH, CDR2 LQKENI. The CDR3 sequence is CASSPLGQGIGELFF. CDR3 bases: TGTGCCAGCTCACCACTCGGACAGGGTATCGGGGAGCTGTTTTTT.

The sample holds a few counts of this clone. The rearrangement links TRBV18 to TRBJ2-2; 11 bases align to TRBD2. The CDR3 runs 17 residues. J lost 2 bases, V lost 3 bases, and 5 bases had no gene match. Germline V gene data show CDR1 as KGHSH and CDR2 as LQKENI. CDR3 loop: CASSPSSGRPNTGELFF. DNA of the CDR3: TGTGCCAGCTCACCTTCTAGCGGGAGGCCCAACACCGGGGAGCTGTTTTTT.

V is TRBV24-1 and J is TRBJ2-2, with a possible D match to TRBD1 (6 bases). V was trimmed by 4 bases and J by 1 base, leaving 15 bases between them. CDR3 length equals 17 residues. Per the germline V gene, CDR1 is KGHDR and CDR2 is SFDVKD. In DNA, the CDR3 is TGTGCCACCAGTGACCCGCGACGAGGGGGGAACACCGGGGAGCTGTTTTTT. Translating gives CATSDPRRGGNTGELFF.

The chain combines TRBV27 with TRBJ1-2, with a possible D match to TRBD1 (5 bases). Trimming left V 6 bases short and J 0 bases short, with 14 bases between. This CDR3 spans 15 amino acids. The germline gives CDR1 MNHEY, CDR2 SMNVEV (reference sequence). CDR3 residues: CASSPSRVTNYGYTF. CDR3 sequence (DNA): TGTGCCAGCAGCCCAAGCAGGGTCACTAACTATGGCTACACCTTC.

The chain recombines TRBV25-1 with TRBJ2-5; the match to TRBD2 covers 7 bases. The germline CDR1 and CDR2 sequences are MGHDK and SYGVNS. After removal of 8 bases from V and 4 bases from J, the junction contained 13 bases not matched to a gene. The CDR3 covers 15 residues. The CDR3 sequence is CASGRVNPQGETQYF. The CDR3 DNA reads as TGTGCCAGCGGGAGGGTTAATCCCCAGGGAGAGACCCAGTACTTC.

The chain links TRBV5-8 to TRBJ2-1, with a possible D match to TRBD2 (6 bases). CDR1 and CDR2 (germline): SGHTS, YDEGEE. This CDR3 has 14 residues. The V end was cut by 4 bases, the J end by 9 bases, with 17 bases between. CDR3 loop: CASSQLRSGSEQFF. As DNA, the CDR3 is TGTGCCAGCAGCCAATTGAGGTCCGGGAGTGAGCAGTTCTTC.

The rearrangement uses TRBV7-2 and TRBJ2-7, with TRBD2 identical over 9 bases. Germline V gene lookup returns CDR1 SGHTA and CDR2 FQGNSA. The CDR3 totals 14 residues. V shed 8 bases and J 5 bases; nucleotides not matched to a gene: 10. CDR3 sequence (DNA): TGTGCCAGCTCCCCTGCCGAGCGGGAGGACGAGCAGTACTTC. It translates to CASSPAEREDEQYF.

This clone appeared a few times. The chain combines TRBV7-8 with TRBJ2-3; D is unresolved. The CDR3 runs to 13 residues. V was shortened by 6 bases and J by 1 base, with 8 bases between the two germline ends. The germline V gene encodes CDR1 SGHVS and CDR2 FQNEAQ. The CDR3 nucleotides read TGTGCCAGCAGGCCATTAGGCACAGATACGCAGTATTTT. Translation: CASRPLGTDTQYF.

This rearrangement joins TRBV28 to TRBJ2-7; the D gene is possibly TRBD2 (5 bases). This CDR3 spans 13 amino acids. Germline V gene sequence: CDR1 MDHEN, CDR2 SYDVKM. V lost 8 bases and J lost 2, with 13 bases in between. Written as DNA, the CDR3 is TGTGCCAGCGGTCCCGGGAACCCCTACGAGCAGTACGTC. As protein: CASGPGNPYEQYV.

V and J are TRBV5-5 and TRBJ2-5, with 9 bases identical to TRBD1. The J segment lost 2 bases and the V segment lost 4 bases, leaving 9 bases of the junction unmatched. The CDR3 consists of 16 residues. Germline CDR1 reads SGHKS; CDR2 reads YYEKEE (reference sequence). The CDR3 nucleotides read TGTGCCAGCAGCCGAAGTATGGGACAGGGACAAGAGACCCAGTACTTC. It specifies CASSRSMGQGQETQYF.

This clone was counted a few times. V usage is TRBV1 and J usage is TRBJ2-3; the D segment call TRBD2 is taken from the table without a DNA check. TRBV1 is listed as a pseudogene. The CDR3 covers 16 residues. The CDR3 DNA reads TGCACCAGCAGCCAAGAGAAGCGGGGGAGCACAGATACGCAGTATTTT. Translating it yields CTSSQEKRGSTDTQYF.

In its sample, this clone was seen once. CDR3 nucleotide sequence: TGTGCCAGCAGCGCGACAGGGGGCGTTAGTAATGAGCAGTTCTTC. Its translation is CASSATGGVSNEQFF. V gene TRBV2 combines with J gene TRBJ2-1; 10 bases agree with TRBD1. Germline V CDR1 and CDR2: SNHLY, FYNNEI. Losses at the gene ends were 6 bases for V and 7 bases for J; bases not matched to a gene: 9. This CDR3 spans 15 amino acids.

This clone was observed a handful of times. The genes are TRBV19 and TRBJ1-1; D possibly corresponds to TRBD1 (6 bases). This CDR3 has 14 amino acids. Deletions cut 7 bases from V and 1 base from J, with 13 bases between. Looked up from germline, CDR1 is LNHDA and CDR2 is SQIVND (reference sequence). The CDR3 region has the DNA TGTGCCAGTACTCCAGACAGGAGGAACACTGAAGCTTTCTTT. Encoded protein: CASTPDRRNTEAFF.

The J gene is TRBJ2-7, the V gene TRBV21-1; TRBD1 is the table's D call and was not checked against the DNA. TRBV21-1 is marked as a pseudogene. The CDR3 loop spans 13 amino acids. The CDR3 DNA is TGTGCCAGCTCCAAGACAGGTGGTTACGAGCAGTACGTC. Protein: CASSKTGGYEQYV.